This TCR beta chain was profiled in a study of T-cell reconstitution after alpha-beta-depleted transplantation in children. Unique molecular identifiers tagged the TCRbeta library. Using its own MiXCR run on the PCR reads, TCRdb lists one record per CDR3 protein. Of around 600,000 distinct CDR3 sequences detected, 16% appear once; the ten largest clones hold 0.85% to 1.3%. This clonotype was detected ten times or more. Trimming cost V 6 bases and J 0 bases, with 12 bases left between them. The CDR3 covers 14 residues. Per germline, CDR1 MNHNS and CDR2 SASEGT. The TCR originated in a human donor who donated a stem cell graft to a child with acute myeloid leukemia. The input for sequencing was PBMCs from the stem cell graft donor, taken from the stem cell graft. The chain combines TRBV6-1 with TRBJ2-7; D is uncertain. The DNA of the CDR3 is TGTGCCAGCAGAGATGACGCCAGCTCCTACGAGCAGTACGTC. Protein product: CASRDDASSYEQYV.